This TCR beta chain was identified in a study of cytomegalovirus exposure and HLA in healthy donors. Broader study findings: The authors enumerated over 150 TCR beta chains as linked to cytomegalovirus. A few chains tied to CMV proved CMV antigen-specific in vitro.

Donors counted as nominally healthy when sampled, yet unrecorded immune exposures were likely. As concerns this clone: What it binds is unknown.

Primers included in the PCR were 60 Vbeta and 13 Jbeta primers. This table comes from immunoSEQ multiplex PCR, and its TCRdb copy is limited to in-frame clones, with some not included. The table records approximately 150,000 clones, roughly 77% of them present only once. The CDR3 length is 15 residues. The junction had 12 bases not matched to a gene; V was cut back by 5 bases and J by 6 bases. Germline CDR1 and CDR2: MNHEY and SVGAGI. Sequenced: PBMCs. The chain joins TRBV6-5 to TRBJ2-7; 8 bases fit TRBD2. This receptor was identified in a man younger than 35 in good health and CMV-seropositive. CDR3 in amino acids: CASSLQRTSYGEQYF. The CDR3 nucleotides read TGTGCCAGCAGTCTGCAGCGGACTAGCTATGGCGAGCAGTACTTC.